The 10 T cell receptor beta chains reported below all come from one sample, sequenced in a study of blood T cells in healthy people across ages. Sample-barcoded 5' priming and a J-beta primer mix drove a second PCR of 7 to 11 cycles. TCRdb analysed the 5' RACE reads with MiXCR anew, one entry per CDR3 protein. Among hundreds of thousands of distinct CDR3 sequences listed, about 21% were seen once. The sequencing sample was made of blood. These receptors were obtained from a man aged 65-85 years in good health.

This clonotype came up many times. J is TRBJ2-1 and V is TRBV20-1, with a tentative D call TRBD2 (5 bases). The V end was cut by 0 bases, the J end by 7 bases, with 13 bases between. CDR1 and CDR2 from the germline V gene are DFQATT and SNEGSKA (reference sequence). The CDR3 totals 14 residues. This CDR3 is CSARDTRTRNEQFF. CDR3 nucleotide sequence: TGCAGTGCTAGAGATACTAGGACGAGGAATGAGCAGTTCTTC.

V is TRBV20-1 and J is TRBJ1-4; 7 bases are shared with TRBD1. V dropped 3 bases and J dropped 3; count of bases not matched to a gene: 10. The CDR3 has 16 amino acids. Per the germline V gene, CDR1 is DFQATT and CDR2 is SNEGSKA (reference sequence). The CDR3 spells CSARGGTGAANEKLFF. The CDR3 DNA sequence: TGCAGTGCTAGGGGAGGAACAGGGGCGGCTAATGAAAAACTGTTTTTT.

This clonotype has a count of ten or more. The chain recombines TRBV28 with TRBJ2-4; D possibly corresponds to TRBD1 (6 bases). The length of the CDR3 is 13 residues. V was cut by 10 bases and J by 5 bases, with 15 bases left in between. CDR1 and CDR2 (germline): MDHEN, SYDVKM. For the CDR3, the DNA is TGTGCCACAGTGGGGACACACGAAAACATTCAGTACTTC. Protein sequence: CATVGTHENIQYF.

This clonotype has ten or more counts. Sequence at one end of the junction differs from germline and may be a read error. The genes are TRBV5-1 and TRBJ2-5; the D gene is possibly TRBD2 (5 bases). The CDR3 spans 13 residues. Germline CDR1 SGHRS, CDR2 YFSETQ. This CDR3 reads CASSLGSKETQYF. CDR3 DNA sequence: TGTGCCAGCAGTTTAGGGAGCAAAGAGACCCAGTACTTC.

V and J are TRBV20-1 and TRBJ2-1; 13 bases agree with TRBD2. The V gene end was trimmed by 2 bases and the J gene end by 7 bases; junction bases not matched to a gene: 11. The CDR3 has 17 amino acids. Germline assignment: CDR1 DFQATT and CDR2 SNEGSKA (reference sequence). The CDR3 DNA reads as TGCAGTGCTAGACTATCGGTACTAGCGGGAGGGGGTAATGAGCAGTTCTTC. Protein product: CSARLSVLAGGGNEQFF.

In its sample, this clonotype was seen many times. J is TRBJ2-3 and V is TRBV10-3; 7 nucleotides align to TRBD2. The CDR3 is 13 residues long. Germline values: CDR1 ENHRY, CDR2 SYGVKD. V lost 11 bases to trimming and J lost 3 bases; unmatched junction nucleotides: 8. CDR3 sequence: CAATGLRTDTQYF. In nucleotides, the CDR3 is TGTGCCGCGACGGGACTAAGGACAGATACGCAGTATTTT.

Worth noting for this clonotype: A junction end diverges from the germline sequence, so it may reflect a read error. V gene TRBV5-1 combines with J gene TRBJ2-3; TRBD2 might be the D (6 bases). Germline-derived CDR1 and CDR2 are SGHRS and YFSETQ. CDR3 length equals 14 residues. CDR3 sequence: CAGSFGGFADTQYF. For the CDR3, the DNA is TGCGCCGGCAGCTTCGGGGGATTCGCAGATACGCAGTATTTT.

The chain carries TRBV15 and TRBJ2-4; D might be TRBD2 (5 bases). The CDR3 length is 15 residues. CDR1 LNHNV and CDR2 YYDKDF come from the germline V gene (reference sequence). V gave up 2 bases and J gave up 0 bases, with 8 bases separating them. The CDR3 DNA reads TGTGCCACCAGCAGATATGGACTAGCCAAAAACATTCAGTACTTC. This encodes CATSRYGLAKNIQYF. The full variable domain, completed using reference TRBV15 and TRBJ2-4, is DAMVIQNPRYQVTQFGKPVTLSCSQTLNHNVMYWYQQKSSQAPKLLFHYYDKDFNNEADTPDNFQSRRPNTSFCFLDIRSPGLGDTAMYLCATSRYGLAKNIQYFGAGTRLSVL.

This clonotype turned up a few times. J is TRBJ2-5 and V is TRBV20-1; the match to TRBD2 covers 10 bases. Losses at the gene ends were 0 bases for V and 5 bases for J; bases not matched to a gene: 12. CDR1 is DFQATT, CDR2 SNEGSKA, per germline (reference sequence). The CDR3 is 17 amino acids. DNA for the CDR3: TGCAGTGCTAGAGATTTACTAGCGGGGCGAGGCAGGGAGACCCAGTACTTC. Encoded protein: CSARDLLAGRGRETQYF.

CDR3 amino acids: CSVDETSGYNEQFF. CDR3 in DNA: TGCAGCGTTGATGAGACTAGCGGATACAATGAGCAGTTCTTC. The V call is TRBV29-1, the J call TRBJ2-1; 9 bases line up with TRBD2. Germline CDR1 SQVTM, CDR2 ANQGSEA. With 3 bases clipped from V and 4 bases from J, the junction kept 4 bases outside the gene matches. The CDR3 consists of 14 residues.